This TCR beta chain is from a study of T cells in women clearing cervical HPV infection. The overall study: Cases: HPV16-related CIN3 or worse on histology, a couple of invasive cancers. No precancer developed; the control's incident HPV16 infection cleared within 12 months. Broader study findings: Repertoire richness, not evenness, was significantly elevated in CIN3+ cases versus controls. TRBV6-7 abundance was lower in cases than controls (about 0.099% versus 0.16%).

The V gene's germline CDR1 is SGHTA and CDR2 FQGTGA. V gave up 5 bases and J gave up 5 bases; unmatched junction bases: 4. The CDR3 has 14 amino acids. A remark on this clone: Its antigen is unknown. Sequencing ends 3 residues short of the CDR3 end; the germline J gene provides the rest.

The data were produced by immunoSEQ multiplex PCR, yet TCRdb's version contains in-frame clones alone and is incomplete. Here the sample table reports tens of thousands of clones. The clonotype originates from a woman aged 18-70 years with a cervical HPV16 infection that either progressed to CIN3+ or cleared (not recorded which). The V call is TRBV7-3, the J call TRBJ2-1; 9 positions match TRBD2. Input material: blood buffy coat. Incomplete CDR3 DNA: TGTGCCAGCAGCCCAATAGCGGGGGACAATGAG. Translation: CASSPIAGDNE. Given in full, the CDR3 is CASSPIAGDNEQFF.